The clone carrying this TCR beta chain was observed many times. What it binds is not known. Clinicians diagnosed patients from clinical symptoms, serum thyroxine and TRAb, thyroid ultrasound and orbital computed tomography. This entry belongs to a study of T cells in Graves' hyperthyroidism and ophthalmopathy. Overall study results and limits: Separation of ophthalmopathy from stable hyperthyroidism was achieved by a 13 V-J model. A median about 6.5 months before onset, the model predicted ophthalmopathy.

Amplified TCR beta CDR3 regions derived from RNA transcripts. Using the HTBI primer set, a first-round RT-PCR was run on the TCR CDR3. TCRdb recomputed calls from the multiplex PCR reads with MiXCR, one row per CDR3 protein. This sample has hundreds of thousands of distinct CDR3 sequences, with about 14% found just once. The CDR3 spans 15 residues. V lost 1 base and J lost 4, with 15 bases in between. CDR1 and CDR2 from the germline V gene are SGHTS and YDEGEE. Material: blood. The receptor was derived from a man aged 45-65 years with Graves' ophthalmopathy. The chain is built from TRBV5-8 and TRBJ2-7, with a possible D match to TRBD2 (7 bases). This CDR3 reads CASSLKGEGAYEQYF. For the CDR3, the DNA is TGTGCCAGCAGCTTGAAGGGGGAGGGAGCTTACGAGCAGTACTTC.